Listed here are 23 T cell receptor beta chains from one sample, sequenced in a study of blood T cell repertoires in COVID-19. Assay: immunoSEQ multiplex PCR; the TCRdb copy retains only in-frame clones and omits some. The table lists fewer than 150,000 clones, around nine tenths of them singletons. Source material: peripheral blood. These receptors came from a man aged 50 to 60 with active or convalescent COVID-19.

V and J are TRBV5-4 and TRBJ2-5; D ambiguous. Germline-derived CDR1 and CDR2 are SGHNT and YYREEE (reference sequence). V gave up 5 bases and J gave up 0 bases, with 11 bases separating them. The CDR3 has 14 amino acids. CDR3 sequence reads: CASRLPLYQETQYF. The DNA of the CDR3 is TGTGCCAGCAGACTGCCCTTGTACCAAGAGACCCAGTACTTC.

CDR3 residues: CASSQSGGQIYGYTF. For the CDR3, the DNA is TGTGCCAGCAGCCAATCGGGGGGCCAAATCTATGGCTACACCTTC. V usage is TRBV14 and J usage is TRBJ1-2, with D perhaps matching TRBD1 (6 bases). The germline CDR1 and CDR2 sequences are SGHDN and FVKESK. The CDR3 totals 15 residues. V lost 2 bases, J lost 4 bases, and 14 bases lay in between.

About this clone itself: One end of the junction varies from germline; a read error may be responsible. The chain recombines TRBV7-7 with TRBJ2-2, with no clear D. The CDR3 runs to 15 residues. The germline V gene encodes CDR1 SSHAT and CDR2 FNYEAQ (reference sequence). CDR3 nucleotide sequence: TGTGCTAGCAGCTTAGGAACTCCTGGCACCGGGGAGCTGTTTTTT. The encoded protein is CASSLGTPGTGELFF. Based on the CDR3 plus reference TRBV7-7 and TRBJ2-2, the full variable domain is GAGVSQSPRYKVTKRGQDVTLRCDPISSHATLYWYQQALGQGPEFLTYFNYEAQPDKSGLPSDRFSAERPEGSISTLTIQRTEQRDSAMYRCASSLGTPGTGELFFGEGSRLTVL.

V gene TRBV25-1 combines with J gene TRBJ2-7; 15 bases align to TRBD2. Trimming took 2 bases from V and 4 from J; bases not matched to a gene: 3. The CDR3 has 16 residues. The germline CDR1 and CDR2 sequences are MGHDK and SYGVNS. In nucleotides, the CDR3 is TGTGCCAGCAGTGAACCAGGACTAGCGGGAGGGTACGAGCAGTACTTC. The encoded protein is CASSEPGLAGGYEQYF.

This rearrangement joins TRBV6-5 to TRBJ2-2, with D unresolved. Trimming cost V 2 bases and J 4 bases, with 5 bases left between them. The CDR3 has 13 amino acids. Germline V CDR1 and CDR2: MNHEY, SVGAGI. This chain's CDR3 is CASSYEATGELFF. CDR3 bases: TGTGCCAGCAGTTACGAGGCCACCGGGGAGCTGTTTTTT.

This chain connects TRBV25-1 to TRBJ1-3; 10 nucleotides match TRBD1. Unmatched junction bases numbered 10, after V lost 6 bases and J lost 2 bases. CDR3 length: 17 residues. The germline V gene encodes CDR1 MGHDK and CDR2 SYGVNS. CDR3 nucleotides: TGTGCCAGCAGCCCAATCCCAGGGACAGGGGCTGGAAACACCATATATTTT. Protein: CASSPIPGTGAGNTIYF.

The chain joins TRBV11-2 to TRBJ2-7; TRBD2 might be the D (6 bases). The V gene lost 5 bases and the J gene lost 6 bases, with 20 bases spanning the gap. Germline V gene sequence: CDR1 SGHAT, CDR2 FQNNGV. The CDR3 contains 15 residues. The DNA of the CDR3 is TGTGCCAGCAGCCTCAATTCCGTAGGAGGGACCGAGCAGTACTTC. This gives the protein CASSLNSVGGTEQYF.

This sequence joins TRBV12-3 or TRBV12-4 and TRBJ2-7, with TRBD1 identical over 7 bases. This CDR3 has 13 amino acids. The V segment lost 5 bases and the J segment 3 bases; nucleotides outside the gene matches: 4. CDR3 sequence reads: CASSRQGRYEQYF. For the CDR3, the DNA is TGTGCCAGCAGTAGACAGGGTCGCTACGAGCAGTACTTC.

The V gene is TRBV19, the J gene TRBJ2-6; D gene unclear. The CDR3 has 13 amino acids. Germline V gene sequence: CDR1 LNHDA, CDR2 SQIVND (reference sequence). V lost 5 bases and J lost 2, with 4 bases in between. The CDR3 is CASSQTGANVLTF. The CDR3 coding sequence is TGTGCCAGTAGTCAGACTGGGGCCAACGTCCTGACTTTC.

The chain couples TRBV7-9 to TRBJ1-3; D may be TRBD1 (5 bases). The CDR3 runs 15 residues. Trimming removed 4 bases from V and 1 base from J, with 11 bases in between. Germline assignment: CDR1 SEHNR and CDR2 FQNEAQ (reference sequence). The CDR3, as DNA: TGTGCCAGCAGCTGGAGGGGCAGGTCTGGAAACACCATATATTTT. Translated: CASSWRGRSGNTIYF.

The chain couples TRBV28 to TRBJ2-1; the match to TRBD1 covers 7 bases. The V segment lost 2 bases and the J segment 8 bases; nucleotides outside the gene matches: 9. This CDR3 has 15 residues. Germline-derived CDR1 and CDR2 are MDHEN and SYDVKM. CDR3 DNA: TGTGCCAGCAGTTTACCCAGGGGGAAGAAGGATGAGCAGTTCTTC. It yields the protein CASSLPRGKKDEQFF.

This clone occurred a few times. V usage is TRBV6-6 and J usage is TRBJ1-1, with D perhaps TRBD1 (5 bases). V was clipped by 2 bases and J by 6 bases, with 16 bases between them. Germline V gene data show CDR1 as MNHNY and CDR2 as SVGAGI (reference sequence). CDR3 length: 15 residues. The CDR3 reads CASSYGATDLPEAFF. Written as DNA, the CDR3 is TGTGCCAGCAGTTACGGGGCGACAGATCTTCCTGAAGCTTTCTTT.

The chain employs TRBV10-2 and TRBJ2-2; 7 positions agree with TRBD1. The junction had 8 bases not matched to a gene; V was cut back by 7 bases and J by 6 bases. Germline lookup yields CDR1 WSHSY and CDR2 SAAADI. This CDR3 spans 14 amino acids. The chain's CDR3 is CASNDRAHAGELFF. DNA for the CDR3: TGCGCCAGCAATGACAGGGCCCACGCCGGGGAGCTGTTTTTT.

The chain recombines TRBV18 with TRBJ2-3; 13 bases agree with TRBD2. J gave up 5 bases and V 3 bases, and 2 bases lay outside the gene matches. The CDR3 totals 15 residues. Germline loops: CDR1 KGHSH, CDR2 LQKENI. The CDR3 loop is CASSPGLAGRDTQYF. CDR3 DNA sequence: TGTGCCAGCTCACCGGGACTAGCGGGGAGAGATACGCAGTATTTT.

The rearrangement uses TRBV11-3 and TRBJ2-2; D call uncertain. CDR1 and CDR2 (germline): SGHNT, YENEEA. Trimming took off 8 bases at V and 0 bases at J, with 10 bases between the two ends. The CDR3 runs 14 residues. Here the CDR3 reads CASSRHANTGELFF. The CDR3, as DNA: TGTGCCAGCTCCAGGCACGCGAACACCGGGGAGCTGTTTTTT.

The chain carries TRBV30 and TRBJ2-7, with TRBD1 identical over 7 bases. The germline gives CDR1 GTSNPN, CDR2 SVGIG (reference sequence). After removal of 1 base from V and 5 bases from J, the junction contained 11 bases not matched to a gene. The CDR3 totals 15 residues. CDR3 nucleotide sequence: TGTGCCTGGAGTGGGAATTACTACAGGGGAGACGAGCAGTACTTC. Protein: CAWSGNYYRGDEQYF.

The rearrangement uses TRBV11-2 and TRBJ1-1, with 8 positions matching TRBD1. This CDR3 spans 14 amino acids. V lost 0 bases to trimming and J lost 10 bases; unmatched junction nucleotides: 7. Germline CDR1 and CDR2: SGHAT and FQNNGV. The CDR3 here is CASSLDHGQGRAFF. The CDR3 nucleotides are TGTGCCAGCAGCTTAGACCACGGACAGGGAAGAGCTTTCTTT.

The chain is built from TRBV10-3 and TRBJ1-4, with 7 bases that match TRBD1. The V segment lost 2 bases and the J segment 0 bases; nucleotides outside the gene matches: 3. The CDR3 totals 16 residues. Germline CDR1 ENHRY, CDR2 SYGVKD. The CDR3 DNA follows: TGTGCCATCAGTGAGAACAGGGGAGCAACTAATGAAAAACTGTTTTTT. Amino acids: CAISENRGATNEKLFF.

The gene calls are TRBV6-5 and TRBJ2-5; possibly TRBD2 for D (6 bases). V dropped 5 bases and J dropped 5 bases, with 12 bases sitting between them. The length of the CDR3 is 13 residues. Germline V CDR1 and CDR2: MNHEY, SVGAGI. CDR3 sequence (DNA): TGTGCCAGCAGTATCCGGGAGAACGAGACCCAGTACTTC. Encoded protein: CASSIRENETQYF.

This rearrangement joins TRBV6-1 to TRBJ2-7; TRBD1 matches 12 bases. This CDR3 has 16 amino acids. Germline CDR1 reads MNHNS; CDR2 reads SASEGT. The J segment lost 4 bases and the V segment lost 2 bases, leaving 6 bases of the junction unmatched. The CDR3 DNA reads TGTGCCAGCAGTGAATGGGGACAGGGGGCAAAATACGAGCAGTACTTC. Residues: CASSEWGQGAKYEQYF.

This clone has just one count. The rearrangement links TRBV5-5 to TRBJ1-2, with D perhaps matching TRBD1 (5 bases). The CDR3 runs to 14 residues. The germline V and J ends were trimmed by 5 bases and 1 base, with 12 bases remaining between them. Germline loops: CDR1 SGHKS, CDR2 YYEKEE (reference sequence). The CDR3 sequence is CASRATENNYGYTF. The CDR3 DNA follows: TGTGCCAGCAGGGCGACAGAGAATAACTATGGCTACACCTTC.

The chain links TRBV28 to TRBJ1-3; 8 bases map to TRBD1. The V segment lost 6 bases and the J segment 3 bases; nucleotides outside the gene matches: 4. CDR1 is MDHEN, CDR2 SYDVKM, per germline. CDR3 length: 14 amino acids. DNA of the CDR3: TGTGCCAGCAGGGACAGGGTAGATGGAAACACCATATATTTT. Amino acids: CASRDRVDGNTIYF. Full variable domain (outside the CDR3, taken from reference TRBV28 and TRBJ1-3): DVKVTQSSRYLVKRTGEKVFLECVQDMDHENMFWYRQDPGLGLRLIYFSYDVKMKEKGDIPEGYSVSREKKERFSLILESASTNQTSMYLCASRDRVDGNTIYFGEGSWLTVV.

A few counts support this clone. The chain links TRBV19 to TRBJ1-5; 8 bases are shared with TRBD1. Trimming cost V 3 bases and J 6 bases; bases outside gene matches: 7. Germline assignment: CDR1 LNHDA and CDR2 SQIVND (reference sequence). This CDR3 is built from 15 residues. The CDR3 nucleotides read TGTGCCAGTAGTATTCAGAGACAGGGGAGTCAGCCCCAGCATTTT. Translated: CASSIQRQGSQPQHF.